Following are 11 T cell receptor beta chains from one sample sequenced in a study of cytomegalovirus exposure and HLA in healthy donors. 60 Vbeta and 13 Jbeta primers were used in PCR. TCRdb's table, derived via immunoSEQ multiplex PCR, lists solely in-frame clones and lacks some. In the table there are about 150,000 clones, 74% of which are singletons. Material: PBMCs. These receptors were collected from a man under 40 in good health and CMV-seronegative.

The J gene is TRBJ2-7, the V gene TRBV27, with TRBD2 as a possible D gene (5 bases). Trimming shortened V by 1 base and J by 0 bases, and 10 bases separated the two germline ends. The CDR3 consists of 15 residues. CDR1 is MNHEY and CDR2 is SMNVEV in the germline V gene (reference sequence). The CDR3 coding sequence is TGTGCCAGCAGTTTATTCGGGGTTAGCTCCTACGAGCAGTACTTC. Protein sequence: CASSLFGVSSYEQYF.

The J gene is TRBJ2-6, the V gene TRBV5-1; the match to TRBD1 covers 7 bases. The V and J ends lost 4 bases and 2 bases, in that order; junction bases with no gene match: 3. Germline V gene lookup returns CDR1 SGHRS and CDR2 YFSETQ. The CDR3 covers 15 residues. The CDR3 protein is CASSDDRAGANVLTF. Here the CDR3 DNA reads TGCGCCAGCAGCGATGACAGGGCTGGGGCCAACGTCCTGACTTTC.

Worth noting for this clone: The DNA is left out, because the CDR3 cannot be placed on it with certainty; the CDR3 is given as TCRdb lists it. The chain combines TRBV19 with TRBJ1-5; the table assigns TRBD1, which was not confirmed against the DNA. The germline CDR1 and CDR2 sequences are LNHDA and SQIVND (reference sequence). The CDR3 is made up of 15 amino acids, end residues included. The chain's CDR3 is CASSVATGSNQPQNF.

This chain links TRBV4-2 with TRBJ2-1; a possible D gene is TRBD2 (6 bases). V was trimmed by 0 bases and J by 7 bases, leaving 16 bases between them. The CDR3 extends over 16 amino acids. CDR1 is LGHNA, CDR2 YNFKEQ, per germline. CDR3 sequence: CASSQESRGGGNEQFF. The DNA of the CDR3 is TGTGCCAGCAGCCAAGAGAGTCGCGGCGGAGGGAATGAGCAGTTCTTC.

CDR3 residues: CASRPQGNTEAFF. The DNA of the CDR3 is TGTGCCAGCAGACCCCAGGGAAACACTGAAGCTTTCTTT. V and J are TRBV6-5 and TRBJ1-1, with D tentatively TRBD1 (5 bases). Germline V gene lookup returns CDR1 MNHEY and CDR2 SVGAGI. V gave up 6 bases and J gave up 2 bases, with 10 bases separating them. The CDR3 contains 13 residues.

The chain couples TRBV15 to TRBJ2-3, with TRBD1 identical over 8 bases. Per germline, CDR1 LNHNV and CDR2 YYDKDF (reference sequence). This CDR3 is 17 amino acids long. V dropped 0 bases and J dropped 4; count of bases not matched to a gene: 9. The CDR3 DNA is TGTGCCACCAGCAGAGACGACCGGACAGGGCACCCAGATACGCAGTATTTT. Translating it yields CATSRDDRTGHPDTQYF.

The CDR3 reads CASSQTRGILSSYEQYF. The CDR3 DNA is TGTGCCAGCAGCCAAACCCGGGGGATTCTTAGCTCCTACGAGCAGTACTTC. This chain uses TRBV11-2 with TRBJ2-7, with a tentative D call TRBD2 (6 bases). The germline V gene encodes CDR1 SGHAT and CDR2 FQNNGV. The V gene lost 5 bases and the J gene lost 0 bases, with 20 bases spanning the gap. This CDR3 is 17 amino acids long.

This chain links TRBV19 with TRBJ1-2, with 9 bases aligning to TRBD1. The CDR3 consists of 15 residues. Germline V gene sequence: CDR1 LNHDA, CDR2 SQIVND (reference sequence). Trimming cost V 4 bases and J 8 bases; bases outside gene matches: 11. The CDR3 coding sequence is TGTGCCAGTAGTACTCCGGGACAGGGACTTCGGGGCTACACCTTC. It encodes CASSTPGQGLRGYTF.

The chain recombines TRBV5-1 with TRBJ2-3; 9 bases align to TRBD2. J was trimmed by 5 bases and V by 4 bases; bases with no gene match: 23. Germline CDR1 reads SGHRS; CDR2 reads YFSETQ. The CDR3 has 20 residues. The CDR3 sequence is CASSHPGPTTAGGQQDTQYF. The DNA of the CDR3 is TGCGCCAGCAGCCATCCGGGTCCAACAACGGCGGGGGGGCAGCAAGATACGCAGTATTTT. Full variable domain (missing parts from reference TRBV5-1 and TRBJ2-3): KAGVTQTPRYLIKTRGQQVTLSCSPISGHRSVSWYQQTPGQGLQFLFEYFSETQRNKGNFPGRFSGRQFSNSRSEMNVSTLELGDSALYLCASSHPGPTTAGGQQDTQYFGPGTRLTVL.

This chain connects TRBV18 to TRBJ2-7; D uncertain. Germline V gene sequence: CDR1 KGHSH, CDR2 LQKENI. There are 13 residues in the CDR3. V was trimmed by 1 base and J by 3 bases, leaving 7 bases between them. For the CDR3, the DNA is TGTGCCAGCTCACCACTTTCAGGCTACGAGCAGTACTTC. Protein sequence: CASSPLSGYEQYF.

CDR3 region: CASSSGQGGNSNQPQHF. For the CDR3, the DNA is TGTGCCAGCAGCAGCGGACAGGGGGGTAATAGCAATCAGCCCCAGCATTTT. The V gene is TRBV21-1, the J gene TRBJ1-5; the table's D call, TRBD1, was not checked against the DNA. TRBV21-1 is listed as a pseudogene. This CDR3 contains 17 residues.